A selection of T cell receptor beta chains follows, all from one sample in a study of T cell changes during pregnancy in multiple sclerosis. Produced via immunoSEQ multiplex PCR; TCRdb's table is partial and in-frame only. This sample has 76,000 or so clones, with just under 95% found just once. This specimen was peripheral blood, taken in the second trimester of pregnancy. The receptor set was obtained from a female donor in good health, enrolled as a control in a pregnancy study. Each CDR3 is given with its conserved first and last residue. A D gene is named only where the DNA matches it firmly. Clone size is shown for a subset of rows, as once, few, many or a class of expanded clone.

NA | NA | TRBJ1-2 | TRBV18 | CASSPSGGYGYTF | TGTGCCAGCTCACCATCGGGGGGCTATGGCTACACCTTC
NA | NA | TRBJ1-1 | TRBV7-9 | CASSQDGQLLEAFF | TGTGCCAGCAGCCAGGATGGACAGCTCCTTGAAGCTTTCTTT
NA | NA | TRBJ2-3 | TRBV25-1 | CASSRAGDTQYF | TGTGCCAGCAGCCGTGCGGGAGATACGCAGTATTTT
NA | NA | TRBJ1-5 | TRBV7-2 | CASSQITGSNQPQHF | TGTGCCAGCAGCCAAATAACGGGGAGCAATCAGCCCCAGCATTTT
NA | NA | TRBJ1-3 | TRBV18 | CASSPPVRQNSGNTIYF | TGTGCCAGCTCACCACCAGTGAGGCAGAACTCTGGAAACACCATATATTTT
TRBD1 | NA | TRBJ2-7 | TRBV25-1 | CASRKTGVQYEQYF | TGTGCCAGCAGGAAGACAGGGGTACAATACGAGCAGTACTTC
TRBD1 | NA | TRBJ1-2 | TRBV19 | CASSPQTGAPQGYTF | TGTGCCAGTAGTCCCCAGACAGGGGCGCCTCAAGGCTACACCTTC
TRBD2 | NA | TRBJ2-5 | TRBV30 | CAWSVPGLASGETQYF | TGTGCCTGGAGCGTACCGGGACTAGCATCGGGAGAGACCCAGTACTTC
TRBD1 | NA | TRBJ1-5 | TRBV2 | CASRPPRGTGNQPQHF | TGTGCCAGCAGACCCCCGAGGGGGACAGGCAATCAGCCCCAGCATTTT
NA | once | TRBJ2-1 | TRBV19 | CASSMSSYNEQFF | TGTGCCAGTAGTATGAGCTCCTACAATGAGCAGTTCTTC
TRBD1 | NA | TRBJ1-4 | TRBV2 | CASSGTGVGVLEKLFF | TGTGCCAGCAGTGGGACAGGGGTGGGGGTCCTGGAAAAACTGTTTTTT